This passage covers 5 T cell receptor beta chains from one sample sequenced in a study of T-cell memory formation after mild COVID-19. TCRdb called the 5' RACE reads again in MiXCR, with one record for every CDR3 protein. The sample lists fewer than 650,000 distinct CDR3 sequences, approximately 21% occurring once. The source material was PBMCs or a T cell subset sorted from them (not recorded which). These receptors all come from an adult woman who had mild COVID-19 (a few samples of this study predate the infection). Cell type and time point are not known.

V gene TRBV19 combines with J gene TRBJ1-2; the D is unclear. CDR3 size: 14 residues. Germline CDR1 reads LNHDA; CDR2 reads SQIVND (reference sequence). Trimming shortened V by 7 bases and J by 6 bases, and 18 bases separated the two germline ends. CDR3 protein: CASITPGKTDGYTF. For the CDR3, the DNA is TGTGCCAGTATCACTCCGGGGAAGACGGATGGCTACACCTTC.

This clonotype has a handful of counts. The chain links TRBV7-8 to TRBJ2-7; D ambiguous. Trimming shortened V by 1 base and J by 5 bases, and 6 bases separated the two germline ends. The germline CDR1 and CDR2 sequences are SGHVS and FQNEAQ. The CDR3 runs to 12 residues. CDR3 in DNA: TGTGCCAGCAGCTTAGAGCAGGACGAGCAGTACTTC. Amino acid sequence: CASSLEQDEQYF.

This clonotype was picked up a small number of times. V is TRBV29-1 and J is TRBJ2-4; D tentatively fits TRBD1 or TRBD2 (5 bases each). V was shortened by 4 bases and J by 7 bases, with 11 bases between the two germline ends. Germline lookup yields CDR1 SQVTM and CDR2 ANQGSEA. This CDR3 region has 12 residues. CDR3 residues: CSVGTWGNIQYF. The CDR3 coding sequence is TGCAGCGTTGGGACTTGGGGGAACATTCAGTACTTC.

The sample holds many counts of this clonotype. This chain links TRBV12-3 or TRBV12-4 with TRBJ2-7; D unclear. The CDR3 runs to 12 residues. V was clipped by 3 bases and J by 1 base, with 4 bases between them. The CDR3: CASSFGSYEQYF. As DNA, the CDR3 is TGTGCCAGCAGTTTTGGGTCCTACGAGCAGTACTTC.

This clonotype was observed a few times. In nucleotides, the CDR3 is TGCGCCAGCAGCCCCGGGTTATCTGGACTAGCGGGGACCTACGAGCAGTACTTC. It is translated as CASSPGLSGLAGTYEQYF. The chain uses TRBV5-1 and TRBJ2-7; 12 nucleotides align to TRBD2. Trimming at V came to 4 bases and at J to 2 bases, leaving 13 bases not matched to a gene. Germline assignment: CDR1 SGHRS and CDR2 YFSETQ. CDR3 length: 18 amino acids. Looking up the rest from reference TRBV5-1 and TRBJ2-7 gives the full variable domain: KAGVTQTPRYLIKTRGQQVTLSCSPISGHRSVSWYQQTPGQGLQFLFEYFSETQRNKGNFPGRFSGRQFSNSRSEMNVSTLELGDSALYLCASSPGLSGLAGTYEQYFGPGTRLTVT.